Listed below are T cell receptor beta chains from one sample, sequenced in a study of glioma-infiltrating T cells. TCRdb passed the multiplex PCR reads through MiXCR, listing each CDR3 protein once. Counted here are fewer than 200,000 distinct CDR3 sequences, approximately 40% occurring once; the ten biggest clones make up 5% to 5.5%. The sample was glioma tissue, nonneoplastic brain tissue, or PBMCs (not recorded which). The receptors shown here come from a human donor with low-grade glioma or glioblastoma, undergoing nonglioma brain surgery, or in good health (not recorded which). Both conserved end residues are part of each CDR3. The order of the fields is V gene, D gene, J gene, clone size, CDR3 protein, CDR3 DNA. A D gene is named only where the DNA matches it firmly. The size of a clone is reported for some rows only, either as once, few or many, or as a class for expanded clones.

v_gene: TRBV20-1; d_gene: TRBD1; j_gene: TRBJ2-7; abundance: many; CDR3aa: CSRGQGSKQYF; CDR3nt: TGCAGTAGAGGACAGGGCTCTAAGCAGTACTTC
v_gene: TRBV2; d_gene: NA; j_gene: TRBJ2-7; abundance: NA; CDR3aa: CASSEGGLEKQYF; CDR3nt: TGTGCCAGCAGTGAGGGGGGCCTTGAGAAGCAGTACTTC
v_gene: TRBV12-3/TRBV12-4; d_gene: NA; j_gene: TRBJ1-1; abundance: NA; CDR3aa: CASSLILWSTGAFF; CDR3nt: TGTGCCAGCAGTTTGATCCTTTGGAGCACTGGAGCTTTCTTT
v_gene: TRBV20-1; d_gene: NA; j_gene: TRBJ2-7; abundance: many; CDR3aa: CSARDLGGSYPYEQYF; CDR3nt: TGCAGTGCTAGAGATCTTGGGGGAAGTTACCCCTACGAGCAGTACTTC
v_gene: TRBV28; d_gene: NA; j_gene: TRBJ2-7; abundance: many; CDR3aa: CASSRRSPYEQYF; CDR3nt: TGTGCCAGCAGTCGTAGGTCGCCCTACGAGCAGTACTTC
v_gene: TRBV11-2; d_gene: TRBD1; j_gene: TRBJ1-1; abundance: many; CDR3aa: CASSSLYRGDTEAFF; CDR3nt: TGTGCCAGCAGTTCCCTCTACAGGGGTGACACTGAAGCTTTCTTT
v_gene: TRBV3-1; d_gene: NA; j_gene: TRBJ2-5; abundance: NA; CDR3aa: CASSPRGLETQYF; CDR3nt: TGTGCCAGCAGTCCCCGGGGTCTCGAGACCCAGTACTTC
v_gene: TRBV6-1; d_gene: NA; j_gene: TRBJ1-1; abundance: many; CDR3aa: CASSENGNQAFF; CDR3nt: TGTGCCAGCAGTGAGAACGGGAATCAAGCTTTCTTT
v_gene: TRBV4-2; d_gene: TRBD1; j_gene: TRBJ1-1; abundance: many; CDR3aa: CASSQGTGGFVAEAFF; CDR3nt: TGTGCCAGCAGCCAAGGGACAGGGGGCTTCGTCGCTGAAGCTTTCTTT
v_gene: TRBV19; d_gene: NA; j_gene: TRBJ2-3; abundance: NA; CDR3aa: CASSMATSSDTQYF; CDR3nt: TGTGCCAGTAGTATGGCTACTAGCTCAGATACGCAGTATTTT
v_gene: TRBV20-1; d_gene: TRBD2; j_gene: TRBJ2-5; abundance: many; CDR3aa: CSARIAGKETQYF; CDR3nt: TGCAGTGCCAGAATAGCGGGAAAAGAGACCCAGTACTTC
v_gene: TRBV28; d_gene: NA; j_gene: TRBJ1-1; abundance: once; CDR3aa: CASSFGHFEAFF; CDR3nt: TGTGCCAGCAGTTTCGGACACTTTGAAGCTTTCTTT
v_gene: TRBV20-1; d_gene: NA; j_gene: TRBJ2-3; abundance: NA; CDR3aa: CSTLGCSTDTQYF; CDR3nt: TGCAGTACCCTGGGGTGTAGCACAGATACGCAGTATTTT
v_gene: TRBV20-1; d_gene: NA; j_gene: TRBJ2-3; abundance: many; CDR3aa: CSASKVEVTDTQYF; CDR3nt: TGCAGTGCTAGTAAGGTAGAAGTAACAGATACGCAGTATTTT
v_gene: TRBV7-3; d_gene: NA; j_gene: TRBJ2-7; abundance: NA; CDR3aa: CASRSSPGDYEQYF; CDR3nt: TGTGCCAGCAGATCGTCACCGGGGGACTACGAGCAGTACTTC
v_gene: TRBV11-2; d_gene: NA; j_gene: TRBJ2-5; abundance: NA; CDR3aa: CASNPPGRRETHYF; CDR3nt: TGTGCCAGCAATCCTCCGGGACGTCGTGAGACCCACTACTTC
v_gene: TRBV28; d_gene: NA; j_gene: TRBJ2-1; abundance: once; CDR3aa: CASSFGVGAYNEKFF; CDR3nt: NA
v_gene: TRBV18; d_gene: TRBD2; j_gene: TRBJ2-1; abundance: NA; CDR3aa: CASSPALAVYNEQFF; CDR3nt: TGTGCCAGCTCACCGGCCCTAGCGGTTTACAATGAGCAGTTCTTC
v_gene: TRBV15; d_gene: NA; j_gene: TRBJ1-5; abundance: many; CDR3aa: CATSRSLQQPQHF; CDR3nt: TGTGCCACCAGCAGATCGTTACAGCAGCCCCAGCATTTT
v_gene: TRBV7-2; d_gene: NA; j_gene: TRBJ2-1; abundance: NA; CDR3aa: CASSLASGVPYNEQFF; CDR3nt: TGTGCCAGCAGCTTAGCCTCAGGGGTACCCTACAATGAGCAGTTCTTC